This T cell receptor beta chain was retrieved from a study of CD8+ T cells in alopecia areata. At the level of the study: Tofacitinib therapy took 6 to 18 months; 6 months off drug came after.

Investigators isolated RNA and reverse transcribed it into cDNA to act as the sequencing template. Using immunoSEQ multiplex PCR, the repertoire was profiled, and TCRdb retains in-frame clones only, with some absent. The sample includes 150,000 to 200,000 clones, approximately 57% of them seen just once. Concerning this clone itself: Its antigen is still unknown.

V was shortened by 5 bases and J by 0 bases, with 7 bases between the two germline ends. The length of the CDR3 is 14 residues. Germline V gene lookup returns CDR1 SGHTA and CDR2 FQGNSA. Study outcomes and limitations: Scalp sequencing also captures normal skin's resident alphabeta T cells.

Treatment reported: oral pan-JAK inhibitor, 5-10 mg twice daily. Material: CD4+ T cells sorted from blood, obtained at week 24, from a patient treated with tofacitinib. The TCR originated in a human donor with alopecia areata. The V call is TRBV7-2, the J call TRBJ1-4; D unclear. CDR3 coding DNA: TGTGCCAGCAGCCCTCGATCAACTAATGAAAAACTGTTTTTT. It yields the protein CASSPRSTNEKLFF.